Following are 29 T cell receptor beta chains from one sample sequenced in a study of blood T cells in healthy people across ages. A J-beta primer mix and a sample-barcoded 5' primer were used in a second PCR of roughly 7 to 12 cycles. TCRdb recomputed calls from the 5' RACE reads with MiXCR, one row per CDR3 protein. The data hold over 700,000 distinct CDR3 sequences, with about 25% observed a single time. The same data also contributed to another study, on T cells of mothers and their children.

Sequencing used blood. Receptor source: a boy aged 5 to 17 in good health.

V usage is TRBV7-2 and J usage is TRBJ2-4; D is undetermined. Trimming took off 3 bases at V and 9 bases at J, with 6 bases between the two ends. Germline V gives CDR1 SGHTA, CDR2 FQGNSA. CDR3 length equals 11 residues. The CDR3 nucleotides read TGTGCCAGCAGCTTTGGCGGCATTCAGTACTTC. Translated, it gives CASSFGGIQYF. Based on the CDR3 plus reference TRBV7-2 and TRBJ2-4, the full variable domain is GAGVSQSPSNKVTEKGKDVELRCDPISGHTALYWYRQSLGQGLEFLIYFQGNSAPDKSGLPSDRFSAERTGGSVSTLTIQRTQQEDSAVYLCASSFGGIQYFGAGTRLSVL.

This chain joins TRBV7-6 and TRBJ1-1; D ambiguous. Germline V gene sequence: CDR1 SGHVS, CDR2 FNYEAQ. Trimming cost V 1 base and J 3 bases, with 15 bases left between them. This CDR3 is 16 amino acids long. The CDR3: CASSLGYLLEDTEAFF. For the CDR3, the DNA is TGTGCCAGCAGCTTAGGGTATCTACTGGAGGACACTGAAGCTTTCTTT.

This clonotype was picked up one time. CDR3 protein: CSALGGVAGPTYNEQFF. The CDR3 coding sequence is TGCAGTGCCCTTGGAGGCGTGGCTGGACCTACCTACAATGAGCAGTTCTTC. The rearrangement uses TRBV20-1 and TRBJ2-1, with TRBD2 as a possible D gene (5 bases). CDR1 is DFQATT and CDR2 is SNEGSKA in the germline V gene (reference sequence). This CDR3 spans 17 amino acids. Trimming removed 6 bases from V and 2 bases from J, with 23 bases in between.

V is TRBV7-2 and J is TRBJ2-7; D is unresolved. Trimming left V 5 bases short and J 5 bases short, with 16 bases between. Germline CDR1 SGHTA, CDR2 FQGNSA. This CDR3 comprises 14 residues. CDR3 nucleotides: TGTGCCAGCAGCCCGGCTCTCACCCCCAACGAGCAGTACTTC. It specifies CASSPALTPNEQYF. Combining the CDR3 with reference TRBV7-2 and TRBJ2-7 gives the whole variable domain GAGVSQSPSNKVTEKGKDVELRCDPISGHTALYWYRQSLGQGLEFLIYFQGNSAPDKSGLPSDRFSAERTGGSVSTLTIQRTQQEDSAVYLCASSPALTPNEQYFGPGTRLTVT.

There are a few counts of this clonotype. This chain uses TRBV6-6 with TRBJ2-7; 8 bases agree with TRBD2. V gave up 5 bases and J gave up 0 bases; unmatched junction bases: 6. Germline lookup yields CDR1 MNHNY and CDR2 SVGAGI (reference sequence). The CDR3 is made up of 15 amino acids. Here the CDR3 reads CASSQLAVSSYEQYF. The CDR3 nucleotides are TGTGCCAGCAGTCAACTAGCGGTAAGCTCCTACGAGCAGTACTTC.

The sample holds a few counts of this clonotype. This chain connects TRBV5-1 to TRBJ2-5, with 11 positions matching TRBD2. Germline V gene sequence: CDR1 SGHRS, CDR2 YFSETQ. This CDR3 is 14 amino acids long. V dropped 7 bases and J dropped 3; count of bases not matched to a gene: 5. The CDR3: CASGLLAGEETQYF. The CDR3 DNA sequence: TGCGCCAGCGGACTACTAGCGGGGGAAGAGACCCAGTACTTC.

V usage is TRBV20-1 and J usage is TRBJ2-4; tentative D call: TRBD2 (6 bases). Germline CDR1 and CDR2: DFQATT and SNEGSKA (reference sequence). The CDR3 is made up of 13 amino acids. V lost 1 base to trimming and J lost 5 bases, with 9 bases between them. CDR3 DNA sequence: TGCAGTGCTAGAGGCGGGGAACAAAACATTCAGTACTTC. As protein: CSARGGEQNIQYF.

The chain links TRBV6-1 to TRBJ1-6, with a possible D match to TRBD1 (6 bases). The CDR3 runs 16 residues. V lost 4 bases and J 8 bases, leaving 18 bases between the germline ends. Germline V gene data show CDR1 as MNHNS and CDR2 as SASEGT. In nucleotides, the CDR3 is TGTGCCAGCAGTGGACTCGTACAGGGCGTTGATTCACCCCTCCACTTT. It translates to CASSGLVQGVDSPLHF.

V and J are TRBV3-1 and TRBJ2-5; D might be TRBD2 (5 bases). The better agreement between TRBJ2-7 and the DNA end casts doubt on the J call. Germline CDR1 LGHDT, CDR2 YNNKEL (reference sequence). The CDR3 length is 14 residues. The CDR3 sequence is CASSQEPDFYEQYF. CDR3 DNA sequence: TGTGCCAGCAGCCAAGAACCGGACTTCTACGAGCAGTACTTC.

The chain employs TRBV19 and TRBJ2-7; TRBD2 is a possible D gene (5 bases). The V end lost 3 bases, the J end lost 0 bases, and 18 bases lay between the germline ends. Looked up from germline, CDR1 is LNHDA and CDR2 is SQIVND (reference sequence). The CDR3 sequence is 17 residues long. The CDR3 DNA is TGTGCCAGTAGTATTGGAGAAGACGGGGTCTACTCCTACGAGCAGTACTTC. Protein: CASSIGEDGVYSYEQYF.

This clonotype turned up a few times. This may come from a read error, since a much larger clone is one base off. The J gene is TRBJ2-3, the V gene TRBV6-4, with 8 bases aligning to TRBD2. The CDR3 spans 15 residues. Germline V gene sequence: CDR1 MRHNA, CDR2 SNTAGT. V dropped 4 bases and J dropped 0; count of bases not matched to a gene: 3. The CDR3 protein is CASSGASGSTDTQYF. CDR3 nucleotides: TGTGCCAGCAGTGGGGCTAGCGGGAGCACAGATACGCAGTATTTT.

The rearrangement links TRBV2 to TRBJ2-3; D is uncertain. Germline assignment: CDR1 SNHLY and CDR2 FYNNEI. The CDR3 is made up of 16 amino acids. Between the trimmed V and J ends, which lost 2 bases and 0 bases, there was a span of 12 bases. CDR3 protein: CASSEKILPSTDTQYF. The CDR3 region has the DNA TGTGCCAGCAGTGAAAAGATCCTACCTAGCACAGATACGCAGTATTTT.

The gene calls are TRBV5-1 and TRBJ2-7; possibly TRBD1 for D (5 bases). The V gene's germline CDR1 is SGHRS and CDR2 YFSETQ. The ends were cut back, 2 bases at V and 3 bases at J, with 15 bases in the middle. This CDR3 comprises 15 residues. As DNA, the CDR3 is TGCGCCAGCAGCTTAGTTCACGACAGCCTCTACGAGCAGTACTTC. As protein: CASSLVHDSLYEQYF. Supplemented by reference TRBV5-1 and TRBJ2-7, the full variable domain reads KAGVTQTPRYLIKTRGQQVTLSCSPISGHRSVSWYQQTPGQGLQFLFEYFSETQRNKGNFPGRFSGRQFSNSRSEMNVSTLELGDSALYLCASSLVHDSLYEQYFGPGTRLTVT.

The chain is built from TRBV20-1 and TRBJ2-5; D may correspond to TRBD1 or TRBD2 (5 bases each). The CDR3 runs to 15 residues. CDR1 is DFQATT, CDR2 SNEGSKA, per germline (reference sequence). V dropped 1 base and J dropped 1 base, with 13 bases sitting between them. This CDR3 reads CSARGQGAAQETQYF. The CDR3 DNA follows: TGCAGTGCTAGAGGGCAGGGAGCGGCCCAAGAGACCCAGTACTTC.

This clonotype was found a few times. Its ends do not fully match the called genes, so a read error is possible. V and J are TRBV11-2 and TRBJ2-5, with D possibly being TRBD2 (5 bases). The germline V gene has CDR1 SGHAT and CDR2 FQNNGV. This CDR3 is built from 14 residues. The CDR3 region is CASSPGLPTNEQSF. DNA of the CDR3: TGTGCCAGCAGCCCCGGACTTCCCACTAATGAGCAGTCCTTC.

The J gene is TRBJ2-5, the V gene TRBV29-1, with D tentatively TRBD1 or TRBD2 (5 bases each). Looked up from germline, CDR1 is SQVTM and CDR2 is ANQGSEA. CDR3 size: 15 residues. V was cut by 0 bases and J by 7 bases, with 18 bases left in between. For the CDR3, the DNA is TGCAGCGTTGAAGATCTGACAGTATCTGGGGGGACCCAGTACTTC. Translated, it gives CSVEDLTVSGGTQYF.

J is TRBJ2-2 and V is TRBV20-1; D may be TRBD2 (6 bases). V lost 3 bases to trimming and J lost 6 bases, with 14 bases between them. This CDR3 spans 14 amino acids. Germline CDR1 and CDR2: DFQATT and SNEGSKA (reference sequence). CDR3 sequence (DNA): TGCAGTGCTAGCATTTGGGGGGAATCCGGGGAGCTGTTTTTT. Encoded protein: CSASIWGESGELFF.

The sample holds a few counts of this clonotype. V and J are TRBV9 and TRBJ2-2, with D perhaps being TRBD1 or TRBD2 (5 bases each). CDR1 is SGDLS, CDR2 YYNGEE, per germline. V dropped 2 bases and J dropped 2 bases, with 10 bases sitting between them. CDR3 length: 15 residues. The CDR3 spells CASSVREFNTGELFF. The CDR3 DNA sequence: TGTGCCAGCAGCGTCAGGGAGTTCAACACCGGGGAGCTGTTTTTT.

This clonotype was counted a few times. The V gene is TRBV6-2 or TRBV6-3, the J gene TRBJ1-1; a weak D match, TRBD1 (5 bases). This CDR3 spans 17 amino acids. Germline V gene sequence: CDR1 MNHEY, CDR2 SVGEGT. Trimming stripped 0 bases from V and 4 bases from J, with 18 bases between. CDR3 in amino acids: CASSYSGQTLGATEAFF. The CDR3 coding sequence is TGTGCCAGCAGTTACTCGGGCCAGACCCTTGGGGCCACTGAAGCTTTCTTT.

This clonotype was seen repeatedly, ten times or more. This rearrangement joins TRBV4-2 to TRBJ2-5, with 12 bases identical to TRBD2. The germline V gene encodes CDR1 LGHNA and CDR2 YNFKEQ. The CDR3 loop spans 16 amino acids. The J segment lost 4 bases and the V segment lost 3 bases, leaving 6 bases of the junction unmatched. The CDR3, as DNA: TGTGCCAGCAGCCAGAGAGCTAGCGGGGGGGGAGAGACCCAGTACTTC. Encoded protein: CASSQRASGGGETQYF.

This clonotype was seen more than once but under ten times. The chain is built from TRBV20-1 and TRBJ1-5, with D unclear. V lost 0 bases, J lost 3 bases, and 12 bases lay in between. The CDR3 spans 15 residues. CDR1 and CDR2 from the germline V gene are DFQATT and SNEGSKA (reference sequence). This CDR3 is CSARDEELFNQPQHF. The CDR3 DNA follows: TGCAGTGCTAGAGATGAAGAGCTTTTCAATCAGCCCCAGCATTTT.

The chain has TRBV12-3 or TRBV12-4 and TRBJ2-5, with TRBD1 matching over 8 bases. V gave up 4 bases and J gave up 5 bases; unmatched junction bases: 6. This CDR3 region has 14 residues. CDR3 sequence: CASSSYRGMETQYF. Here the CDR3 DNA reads TGTGCCAGCAGTTCCTACAGGGGGATGGAGACCCAGTACTTC.

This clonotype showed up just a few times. Here the CDR3 reads CSVGTLHSYEQYF. In DNA form, the CDR3 reads TGCAGCGTTGGTACTCTCCACTCCTACGAGCAGTACTTC. The J gene is TRBJ2-7, the V gene TRBV29-1; D not certain. This CDR3 contains 13 residues. The V gene lost 4 bases and the J gene lost 0 bases, with 10 bases spanning the gap. Germline lookup yields CDR1 SQVTM and CDR2 ANQGSEA.

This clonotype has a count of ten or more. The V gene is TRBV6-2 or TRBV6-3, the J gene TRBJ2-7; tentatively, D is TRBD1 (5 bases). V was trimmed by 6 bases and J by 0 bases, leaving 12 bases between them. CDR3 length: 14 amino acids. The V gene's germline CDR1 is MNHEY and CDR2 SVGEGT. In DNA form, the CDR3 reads TGTGCCAGCAGCCCTGGACAAAGCTCCTACGAGCAGTACTTC. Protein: CASSPGQSSYEQYF.

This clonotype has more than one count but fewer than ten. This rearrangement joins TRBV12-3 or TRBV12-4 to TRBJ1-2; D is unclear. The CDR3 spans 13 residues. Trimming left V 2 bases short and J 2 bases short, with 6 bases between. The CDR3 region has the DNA TGTGCCAGCAGTTTATGGGAGAACTATGGCTACACCTTC. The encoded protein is CASSLWENYGYTF.

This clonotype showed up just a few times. CDR3 loop: CASSSTSGRVYEQFF. The CDR3 DNA reads TGTGCCAGCTCATCGACTAGCGGGAGGGTATATGAGCAGTTCTTC. This chain uses TRBV18 with TRBJ2-1, with 14 bases matching TRBD2. The V gene end was trimmed by 5 bases and the J gene end by 8 bases; junction bases not matched to a gene: 5. Germline V gives CDR1 KGHSH, CDR2 LQKENI. This CDR3 has 15 amino acids.

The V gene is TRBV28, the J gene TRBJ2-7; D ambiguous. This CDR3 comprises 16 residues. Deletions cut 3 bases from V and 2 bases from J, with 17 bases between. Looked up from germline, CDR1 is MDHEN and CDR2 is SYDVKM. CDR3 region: CASSFNPMDQTYEQYF. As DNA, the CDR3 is TGTGCCAGCAGTTTTAACCCAATGGACCAAACCTACGAGCAGTACTTC.

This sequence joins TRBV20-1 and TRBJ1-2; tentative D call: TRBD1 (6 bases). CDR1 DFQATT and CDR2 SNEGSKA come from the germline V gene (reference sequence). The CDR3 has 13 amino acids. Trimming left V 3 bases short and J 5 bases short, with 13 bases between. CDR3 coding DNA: TGCAGTGCTAGTTATGCAGGGGAGTATGGCTACACCTTC. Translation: CSASYAGEYGYTF.

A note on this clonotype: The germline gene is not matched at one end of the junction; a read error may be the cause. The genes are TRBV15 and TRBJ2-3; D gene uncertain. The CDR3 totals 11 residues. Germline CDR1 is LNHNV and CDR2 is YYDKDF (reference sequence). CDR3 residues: CATSGQWGVDF. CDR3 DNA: TGTGCCACCAGCGGGCAATGGGGTGTGGATTTT.